This T cell receptor beta chain stems from a study of OX40 agonist ivuxolimab in advanced cancers. Study background: Dose-escalation patients had hepatocellular carcinoma, melanoma, renal cell or head and neck cancer.

The V end lost 4 bases, the J end lost 0 bases, and 10 bases lay between the germline ends. From germline, CDR1 is SGHNT and CDR2 YYREEE (reference sequence). The length of the CDR3 is 15 residues. No patient had autoimmune disease or received systemic immunosuppression. Produced via immunoSEQ multiplex PCR; TCRdb's table is partial and in-frame only. The repertoire holds tens of thousands of clones, about 88% seen once, with 0.25% to 0.3% in the top ten. The gene calls are TRBV5-4 and TRBJ1-4; D perhaps matches TRBD1 (5 bases). The sequence was collected from an adult with an advanced solid tumor such as melanoma, head and neck, liver or kidney cancer. The material was CD4+ or CD8+ T cells sorted from blood, obtained in a trial of the OX40 agonist ivuxolimab. CDR3 nucleotides: TGTGCCAGCAGCCGCCAGGGCGCAACTAATGAAAAACTGTTTTTT. As protein: CASSRQGATNEKLFF.